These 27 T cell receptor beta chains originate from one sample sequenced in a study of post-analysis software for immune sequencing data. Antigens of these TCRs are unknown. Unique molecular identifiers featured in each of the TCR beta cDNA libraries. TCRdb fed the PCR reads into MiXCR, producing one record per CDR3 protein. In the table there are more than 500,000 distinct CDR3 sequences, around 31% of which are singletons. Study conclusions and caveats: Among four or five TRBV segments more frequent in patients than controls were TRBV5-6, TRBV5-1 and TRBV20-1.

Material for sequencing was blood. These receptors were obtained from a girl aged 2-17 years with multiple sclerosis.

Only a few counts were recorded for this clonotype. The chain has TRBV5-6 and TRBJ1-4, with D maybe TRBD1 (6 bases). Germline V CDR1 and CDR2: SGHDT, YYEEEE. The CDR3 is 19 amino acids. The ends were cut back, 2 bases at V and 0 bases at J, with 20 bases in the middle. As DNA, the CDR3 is TGTGCCAGCAGCTTTTATTGGGACACCCCGTTGGCAACTAATGAAAAACTGTTTTTT. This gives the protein CASSFYWDTPLATNEKLFF.

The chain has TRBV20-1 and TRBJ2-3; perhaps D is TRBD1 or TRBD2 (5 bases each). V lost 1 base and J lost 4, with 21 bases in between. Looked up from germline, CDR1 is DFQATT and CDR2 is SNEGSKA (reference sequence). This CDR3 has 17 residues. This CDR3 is CSARVTEPGRGPDTQYF. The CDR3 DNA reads TGCAGTGCTAGAGTTACCGAACCGGGACGGGGACCAGATACGCAGTATTTT.

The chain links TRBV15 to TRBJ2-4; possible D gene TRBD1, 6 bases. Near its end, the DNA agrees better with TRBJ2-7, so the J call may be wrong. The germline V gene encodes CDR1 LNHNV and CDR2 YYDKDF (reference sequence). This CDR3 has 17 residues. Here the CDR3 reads CATSRDPGRGLTYEQYF. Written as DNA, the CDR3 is TGTGCCACCAGCAGAGATCCAGGCAGGGGTCTAACCTACGAGCAGTACTTC.

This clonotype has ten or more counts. The CDR3 DNA follows: TGCGCCAGCAGCCCCGGGACGTCGGAGGGCAATGAGCAGTTCTTC. Residues: CASSPGTSEGNEQFF. The V call is TRBV5-1, the J call TRBJ2-1, with a possible D match to TRBD2 (6 bases). With 4 bases removed from V and 6 bases from J, the gap between germline ends came to 17 bases. Germline CDR1 SGHRS, CDR2 YFSETQ. CDR3 length equals 15 residues.

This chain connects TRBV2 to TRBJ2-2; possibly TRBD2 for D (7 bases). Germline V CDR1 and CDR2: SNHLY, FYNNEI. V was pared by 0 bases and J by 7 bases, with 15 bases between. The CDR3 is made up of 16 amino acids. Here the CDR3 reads CASSEAQGGADGELFF. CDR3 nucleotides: TGTGCCAGCAGTGAAGCGCAAGGGGGGGCCGACGGGGAGCTGTTTTTT.

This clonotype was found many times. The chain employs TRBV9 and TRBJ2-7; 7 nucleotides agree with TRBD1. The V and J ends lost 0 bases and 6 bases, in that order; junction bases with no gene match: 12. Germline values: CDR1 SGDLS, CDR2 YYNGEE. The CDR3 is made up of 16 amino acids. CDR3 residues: CASSVAPSTGIAEQYF. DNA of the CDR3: TGTGCCAGCAGCGTAGCGCCGTCGACAGGGATCGCCGAGCAGTACTTC.

The CDR3 DNA is TGTGCCAGCAGTTACGTGGGACAGGGGTCAAGAAGTCAGTTCTTC. It yields the protein CASSYVGQGSRSQFF. The V and J genes are TRBV12-3 or TRBV12-4 and TRBJ2-1, with 10 bases matching TRBD1. Trimming at V came to 4 bases and at J to 13 bases, leaving 13 bases not matched to a gene. This CDR3 contains 15 residues.

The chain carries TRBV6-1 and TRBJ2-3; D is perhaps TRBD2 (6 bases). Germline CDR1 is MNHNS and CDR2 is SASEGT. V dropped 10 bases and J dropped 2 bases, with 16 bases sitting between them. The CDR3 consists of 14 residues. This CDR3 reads CATYPAGSTDTQYF. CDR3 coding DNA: TGTGCCACCTATCCAGCGGGCTCCACAGATACGCAGTATTTT.

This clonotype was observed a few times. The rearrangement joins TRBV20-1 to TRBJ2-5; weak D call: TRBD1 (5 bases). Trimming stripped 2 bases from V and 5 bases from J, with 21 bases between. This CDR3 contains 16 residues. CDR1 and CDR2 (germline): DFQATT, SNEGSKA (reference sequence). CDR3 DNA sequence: TGCAGTGCTAGAAATCGTACAGGCCATCTCCGGGAGACCCAGTACTTC. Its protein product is CSARNRTGHLRETQYF.

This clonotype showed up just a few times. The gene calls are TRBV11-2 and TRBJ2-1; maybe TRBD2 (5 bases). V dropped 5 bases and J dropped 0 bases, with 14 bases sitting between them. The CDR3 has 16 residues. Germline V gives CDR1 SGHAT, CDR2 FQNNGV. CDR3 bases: TGTGCCAGCAGCCCTACTTCGGGGAGCTCCTACAATGAGCAGTTCTTC. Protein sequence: CASSPTSGSSYNEQFF.

In DNA, the CDR3 is TGTGCCAGCAGCAAAGAAGGGCCAGCGCCTAGCAATCAGCCCCAGCATTTT. Translated, it gives CASSKEGPAPSNQPQHF. The chain joins TRBV21-1 to TRBJ1-5. TRBV21-1 is noted as a pseudogene. The CDR3 loop spans 17 amino acids.

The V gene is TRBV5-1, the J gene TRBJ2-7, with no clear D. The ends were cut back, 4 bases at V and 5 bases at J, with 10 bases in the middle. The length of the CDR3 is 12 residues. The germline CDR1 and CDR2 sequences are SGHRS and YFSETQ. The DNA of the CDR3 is TGCGCCAGCAGCCCGCGGTGGGACGAGCAGTACTTC. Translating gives CASSPRWDEQYF. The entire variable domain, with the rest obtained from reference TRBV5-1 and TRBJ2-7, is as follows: KAGVTQTPRYLIKTRGQQVTLSCSPISGHRSVSWYQQTPGQGLQFLFEYFSETQRNKGNFPGRFSGRQFSNSRSEMNVSTLELGDSALYLCASSPRWDEQYFGPGTRLTVT.

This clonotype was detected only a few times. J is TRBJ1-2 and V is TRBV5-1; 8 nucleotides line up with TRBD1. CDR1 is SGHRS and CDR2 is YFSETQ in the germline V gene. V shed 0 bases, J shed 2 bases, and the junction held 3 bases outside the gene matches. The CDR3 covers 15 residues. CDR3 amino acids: CASSLAAGGNYGYTF. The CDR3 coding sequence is TGCGCCAGCAGCTTGGCGGCAGGGGGCAACTATGGCTACACCTTC.

CDR3 sequence (DNA): TGTGCCAGCAGCTTGGACAGGGGCTATGAGCAGTTCTTC. It translates to CASSLDRGYEQFF. This chain links TRBV7-3 with TRBJ2-1; 9 bases fit TRBD1. This CDR3 is 13 amino acids long. The ends lost 3 bases at V and 8 bases at J; junction bases unmatched: 2. The V gene's germline CDR1 is SGHTA and CDR2 FQGTGA. The entire variable domain, with the rest obtained from reference TRBV7-3 and TRBJ2-1, is as follows: GAGVSQTPSNKVTEKGKYVELRCDPISGHTALYWYRQSLGQGPEFLIYFQGTGAADDSGLPNDRFFAVRPEGSVSTLKIQRTERGDSAVYLCASSLDRGYEQFFGPGTRLTVL.

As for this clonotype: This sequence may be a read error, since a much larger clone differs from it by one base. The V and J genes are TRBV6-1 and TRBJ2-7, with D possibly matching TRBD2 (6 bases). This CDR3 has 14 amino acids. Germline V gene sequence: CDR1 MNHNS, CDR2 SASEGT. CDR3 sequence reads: CAGSEWGDYREQYF. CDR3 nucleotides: TGTGCCGGCAGTGAATGGGGGGATTATAGAGAGCAGTACTTC.

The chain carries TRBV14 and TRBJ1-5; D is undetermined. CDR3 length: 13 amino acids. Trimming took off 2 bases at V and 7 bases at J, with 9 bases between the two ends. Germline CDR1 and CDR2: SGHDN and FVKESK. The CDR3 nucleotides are TGTGCCAGCAGCCAATCTCTAGAACAGCCCCAGCATTTT. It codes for CASSQSLEQPQHF.

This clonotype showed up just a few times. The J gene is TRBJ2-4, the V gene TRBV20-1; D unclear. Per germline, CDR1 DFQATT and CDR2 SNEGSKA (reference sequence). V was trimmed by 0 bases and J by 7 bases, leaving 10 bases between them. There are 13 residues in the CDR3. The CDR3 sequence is CSARETGRNIQYF. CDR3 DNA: TGCAGTGCTAGAGAAACCGGTAGGAACATTCAGTACTTC.

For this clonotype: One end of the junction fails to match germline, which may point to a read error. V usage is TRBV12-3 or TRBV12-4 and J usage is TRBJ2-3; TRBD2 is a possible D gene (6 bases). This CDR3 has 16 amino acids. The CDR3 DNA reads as TGTGCCAGCAGTTTTTCCACGGGAGTTGGCACAGATGCGCAGTATTTT. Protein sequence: CASSFSTGVGTDAQYF.

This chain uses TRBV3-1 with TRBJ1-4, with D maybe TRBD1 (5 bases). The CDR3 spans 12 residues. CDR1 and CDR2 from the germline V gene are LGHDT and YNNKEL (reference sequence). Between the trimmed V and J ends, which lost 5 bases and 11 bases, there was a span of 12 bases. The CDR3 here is CASSSPTVKLFF. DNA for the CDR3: TGTGCCAGCAGCTCCCCGACAGTTAAACTGTTTTTT.

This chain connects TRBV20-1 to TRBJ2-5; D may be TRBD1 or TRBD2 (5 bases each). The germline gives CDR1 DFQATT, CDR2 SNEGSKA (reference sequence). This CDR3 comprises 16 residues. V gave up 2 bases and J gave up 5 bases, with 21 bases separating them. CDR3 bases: TGCAGTGCTAGATCATGGGCAGGGAGATTAGTGGAGACCCAGTACTTC. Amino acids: CSARSWAGRLVETQYF.

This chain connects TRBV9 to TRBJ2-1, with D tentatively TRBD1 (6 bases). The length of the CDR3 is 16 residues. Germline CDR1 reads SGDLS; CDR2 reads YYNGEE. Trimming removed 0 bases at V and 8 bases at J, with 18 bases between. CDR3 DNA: TGTGCCAGCAGCGTAGTAGAGGACAGCTTTGTGGATGAGCAGTTCTTC. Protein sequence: CASSVVEDSFVDEQFF.

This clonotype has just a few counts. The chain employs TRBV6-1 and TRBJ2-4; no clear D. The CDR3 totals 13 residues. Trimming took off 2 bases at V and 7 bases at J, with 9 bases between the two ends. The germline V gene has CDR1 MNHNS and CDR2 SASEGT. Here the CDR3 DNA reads TGTGCCAGCAGTGAAAGCCCTAGGAACATTCAGTACTTC. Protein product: CASSESPRNIQYF.

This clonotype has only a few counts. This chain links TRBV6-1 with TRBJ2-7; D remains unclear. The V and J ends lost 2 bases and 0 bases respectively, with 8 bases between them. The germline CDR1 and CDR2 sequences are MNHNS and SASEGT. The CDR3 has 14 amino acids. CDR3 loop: CASSERVVSYEQYF. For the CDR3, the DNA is TGTGCCAGCAGTGAACGAGTGGTCTCCTACGAGCAGTACTTC.

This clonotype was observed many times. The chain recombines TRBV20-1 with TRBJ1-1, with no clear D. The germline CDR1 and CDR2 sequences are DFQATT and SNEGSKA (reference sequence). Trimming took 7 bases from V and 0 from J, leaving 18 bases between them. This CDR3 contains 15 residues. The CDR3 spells CSESGFGVMNTEAFF. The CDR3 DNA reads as TGCAGTGAGAGCGGGTTTGGCGTGATGAACACTGAAGCTTTCTTT.

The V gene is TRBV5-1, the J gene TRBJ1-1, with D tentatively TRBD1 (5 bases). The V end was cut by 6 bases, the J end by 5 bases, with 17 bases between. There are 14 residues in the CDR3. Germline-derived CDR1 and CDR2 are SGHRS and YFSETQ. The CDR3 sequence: CASNPRQGVTEAFF. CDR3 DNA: TGCGCCAGCAACCCCAGGCAGGGAGTTACTGAAGCTTTCTTT.

The CDR3 DNA reads as TGCGCCAGCAGCTTGGCTAGCGACAGCTCCTACGAGCAGTACTTC. Amino acids: CASSLASDSSYEQYF. The chain joins TRBV5-1 to TRBJ2-7; maybe TRBD2 (6 bases). Germline CDR1 is SGHRS and CDR2 is YFSETQ. This CDR3 is 15 amino acids long. The V gene lost 0 bases and the J gene lost 0 bases, with 10 bases spanning the gap.

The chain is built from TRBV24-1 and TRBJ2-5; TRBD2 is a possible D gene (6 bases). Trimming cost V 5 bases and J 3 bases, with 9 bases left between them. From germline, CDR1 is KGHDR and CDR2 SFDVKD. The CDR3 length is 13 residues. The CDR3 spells CATSGGVEETQYF. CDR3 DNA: TGTGCCACCAGTGGCGGGGTAGAAGAGACCCAGTACTTC.